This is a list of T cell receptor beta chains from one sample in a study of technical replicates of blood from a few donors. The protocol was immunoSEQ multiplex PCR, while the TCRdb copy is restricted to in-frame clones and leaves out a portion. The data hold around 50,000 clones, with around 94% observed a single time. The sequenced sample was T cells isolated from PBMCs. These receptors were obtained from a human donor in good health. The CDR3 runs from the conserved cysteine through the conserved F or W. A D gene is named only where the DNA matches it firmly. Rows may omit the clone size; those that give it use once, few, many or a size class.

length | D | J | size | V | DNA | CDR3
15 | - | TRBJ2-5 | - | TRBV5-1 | TGCGCCAGCAGCTTGTATGGGGGCCCTCAAGAGACCCAGTACTTC | CASSLYGGPQETQYF
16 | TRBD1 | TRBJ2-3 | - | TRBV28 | TGTGCCAGCAGTTTATTTCGACAGGGGGCAACAGATACGCAGTATTTT | CASSLFRQGATDTQYF
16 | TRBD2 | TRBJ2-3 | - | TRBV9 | TGTGCCAGCAGCTCCCCTCGGGGCGGGAGGACAGATACGCAGTATTTT | CASSSPRGGRTDTQYF
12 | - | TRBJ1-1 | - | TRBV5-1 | TGCGCCAGCAGCTTTGGAGGCACTGAAGCTTTCTTT | CASSFGGTEAFF
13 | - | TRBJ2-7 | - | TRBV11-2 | TGTGCCAGCAGCTTCAGGGAACCCTACGAGCAGTACTTC | CASSFREPYEQYF
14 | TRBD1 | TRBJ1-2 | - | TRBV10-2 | TGCGCCAGCAGGGATACAGACAGGGCCGAAGGCTACACCTTC | CASRDTDRAEGYTF
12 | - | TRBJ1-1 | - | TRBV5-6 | TGTGCCAGCAGCTTGGATCGGGGGGAAGCTTTCTTT | CASSLDRGEAFF
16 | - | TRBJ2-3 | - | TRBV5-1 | TGCGCCAGCAGCTTGGTCGTGAGCCCTAGCACAGATACGCAGTATTTT | CASSLVVSPSTDTQYF
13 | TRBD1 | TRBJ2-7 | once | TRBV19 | TGTGCCACCGGGACACAGGGGGCCTACGAGCAGTACTTC | CATGTQGAYEQYF
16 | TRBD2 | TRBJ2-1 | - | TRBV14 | TGTGCCAGCAGCCTACAGCGGGAGGGCGCTTACAATGAGCAGTTCTTC | CASSLQREGAYNEQFF